The subject of this entry is one T cell receptor (beta chain). This table comes from immunoSEQ multiplex PCR, and its TCRdb copy is limited to in-frame clones, with some not included. The repertoire includes 260,000 or so clones, under 90% of them detected once, and roughly 15% sits in the top ten. This sample stems from a study of blood T cell repertoires in COVID-19. Sequenced: PBMCs or T cells enriched from blood (not recorded which). This TCR came from a man between 18 and 35 years old who had recovered from COVID-19.

CDR3 amino acids: CASSLKSTANTGELFF. The CDR3 DNA is TGCGCCAGCAGCTTAAAATCAACTGCGAACACCGGGGAGCTGTTTTTT. V gene TRBV4-1 combines with J gene TRBJ2-2; D is uncertain. The CDR3 loop spans 16 amino acids. Germline CDR1 is MGHRA and CDR2 is YSYEKL. Trimming shortened V by 5 bases and J by 0 bases, and 13 bases separated the two germline ends.